This entry describes one T cell receptor (beta chain). Its antigen remains undetermined. Base qualities are not provided; no much larger clone lies one nucleotide away. This specimen comes from a study of blood T cell repertoires in COVID-19 (dated by TCRdb to 2020 to 2021). Looking at the study overall: Samples covering the acute and convalescent phases of COVID-19 were provided by collaborators in the United States, Italy and Spain. The material from the prospective study consisted of cDNA or gDNA derived from T cells, B-cell-depleted T cells, or PBMCs. Subjects who had been exposed to COVID-19, were actively infected with it, or had recovered from it provided the deeply sampled blood TCRbeta repertoires that made up the dataset. The repertoires were released in a freely available public database meant as a resource for research on the immune response to SARS-CoV-2. The samples were drawn from the first 160 participants of the ongoing ImmuneRACE study and from 950 to 1,500 subjects provided by 6 global collaborators. Sample metadata almost always included a de-identified subject ID, COVID-19 status, age in years and sex. Where available, HLA class I and class II types were taken from metadata supplied by the sample provider and were not determined by assay-based typing. Here is what the overall study found, with its caveats: Clinical and demographic metadata were provided uncurated, with the amount varying by source and participant.

The immunoSEQ Assay, a bias-controlled multiplex PCR, was used to amplify TCRbeta CDR3 regions from genomic DNA. The paper's processing steps were these. Within the assay, amplification of reference gene primers was used to estimate how many nucleated cells each sample contained. Sequence reads were collapsed and filtered to measure the absolute abundance of every unique TCRbeta CDR3 rearrangement. For each sample, productive Simpson clonality was calculated as the square root of Simpson's diversity index over productive rearrangements. The source is immuneACCESS, and TCRdb retained only in-frame sequences with V and J called. Part of the clones is not carried over; for the studies checked, unresolved V genes explain less than half of this, and the remainder is unexplained. That table gives V, J and clone size, and the DNA gave D and trimming. The sample yields some 190,000 clones; over 70% were counted once. The ten largest clones add up to 13% to 15% of the sample.

Enrolling through a virtual design, the prospective study's participants ranged in age from about 18 to 100 years and lived across roughly 24 United States geographic areas. In the prospective study, cohorts were assigned on the basis of participant-reported clinical history obtained from a screening survey and a study questionnaire. Exposed participants had been in contact, within 2 weeks of entering the study, with a person who had a PCR-confirmed or clinician-diagnosed case of COVID-19. In the prospective study, whole blood, serum and a nasopharyngeal or oropharyngeal swab were collected from each participant by mobile phlebotomists. Prospective study participants could optionally give additional blood draws and questionnaires over an approximately 2-month period. Blood samples from the prospective study were shipped frozen or at room temperature prior to DNA extraction. Trimming takes 6 bases from V and 6 bases from J, and the germline ends sit 15 bases apart. Measured from the cysteine to the phenylalanine, the CDR3 is 13 residues long. Of the read, only the CDR3 DNA is kept; its 39 bases are in frame from base 1. CDR1 SQVTM and CDR2 ANQGSEA are derived from the germline V gene.

The chain was built from TRBV29-1 and TRBJ2-4, and possibly TRBD1, on 6 matching bases. The specimen was PBMCs or T cells enriched from blood (not recorded which). This clonotype was obtained from a man aged 55-75 years who had been exposed to COVID-19. The CDR3 corresponds to CSVASGVANIQYF. In nucleotides, the sequence is TGCAGCGTCGCTTCAGGGGTCGCAAACATTCAGTACTTC.